A single sample is the source of the 15 T cell receptor beta chains below, sequenced in a study of blood T cell repertoires in COVID-19. The repertoire was sequenced with immunoSEQ multiplex PCR; TCRdb's copy has only in-frame clones and lacks some. This table has 100,000 or so clones, nearly 90% appearing once. Material: peripheral blood. The receptor source for this set is a man aged 50-60 years with active COVID-19.

This chain connects TRBV4-1 to TRBJ1-2, with 8 bases lining up with TRBD1. This CDR3 contains 13 residues. Trimming removed 5 bases from V and 3 bases from J; junction bases left unmatched: 2. Germline V gives CDR1 MGHRA, CDR2 YSYEKL. The CDR3 region is CASSKQGDYGYTF. As DNA, the CDR3 is TGCGCCAGCAGCAAACAGGGGGACTATGGCTACACCTTC.

The J gene is TRBJ1-4, the V gene TRBV28, with a weak D call TRBD1 (5 bases). In germline, CDR1 is MDHEN, CDR2 SYDVKM. Trimming removed 8 bases from V and 3 bases from J, with 16 bases in between. The CDR3 is 15 residues long. The CDR3 sequence: CASGEVGGSNEKLFF. The CDR3 coding sequence is TGTGCCAGCGGCGAGGTCGGGGGGTCTAATGAAAAACTGTTTTTT.

V usage is TRBV7-2 and J usage is TRBJ1-5; no clear D. With 7 bases removed from V and 1 base from J, the gap between germline ends came to 23 bases. Germline V lookup: CDR1 SGHTA, CDR2 FQGNSA. The CDR3 is made up of 18 amino acids. The CDR3 DNA reads as TGTGCCAGCACCTTTCCCTGGGAGGGTCGGAGGAGCAATCAGCCCCAGCATTTT. It yields the protein CASTFPWEGRRSNQPQHF.

The chain couples TRBV11-2 to TRBJ2-3; a possible D gene is TRBD2 (5 bases). The ends were cut back, 5 bases at V and 1 base at J, with 10 bases in the middle. Germline-derived CDR1 and CDR2 are SGHAT and FQNNGV. The CDR3 runs to 14 residues. The chain's CDR3 is CASSPLGGTDTQYF. In DNA form, the CDR3 reads TGTGCCAGCAGCCCACTAGGAGGCACAGATACGCAGTATTTT.

The chain uses TRBV5-1 and TRBJ2-3, with 11 bases lining up with TRBD2. CDR3 length equals 16 residues. V dropped 4 bases and J dropped 2; count of bases not matched to a gene: 6. Germline values: CDR1 SGHRS, CDR2 YFSETQ. The CDR3: CASSEGLAANTDTQYF. In DNA form, the CDR3 reads TGCGCCAGCAGCGAGGGACTAGCGGCCAACACAGATACGCAGTATTTT.

The chain combines TRBV6-5 with TRBJ1-1; a possible D gene is TRBD1 (5 bases). Trimming took 6 bases from V and 3 from J, leaving 11 bases between them. The CDR3 consists of 13 residues. Germline V gene lookup returns CDR1 MNHEY and CDR2 SVGAGI. The chain's CDR3 is CASSLGRDTEAFF. CDR3 DNA: TGTGCCAGCAGCCTTGGCAGGGACACTGAAGCTTTCTTT.

The rearrangement links TRBV19 to TRBJ1-6; 7 nucleotides line up with TRBD1. CDR1 and CDR2 (germline): LNHDA, SQIVND (reference sequence). This CDR3 is built from 15 residues. The V gene end was trimmed by 3 bases and the J gene end by 5 bases; junction bases not matched to a gene: 4. The CDR3 DNA reads TGTGCCAGTAGTATTCAACAGGGGAATAATTCACCCCTCCACTTT. Protein product: CASSIQQGNNSPLHF.

In this sample, this clone turned up a few times. The chain links TRBV12-3 or TRBV12-4 to TRBJ1-5, with D perhaps TRBD1 (5 bases). The V gene lost 5 bases and the J gene lost 7 bases, with 12 bases spanning the gap. The CDR3 runs to 13 residues. The CDR3 is CASSPQGYQPQHF. The CDR3 DNA reads as TGTGCCAGCAGTCCGCAGGGTTACCAGCCCCAGCATTTT.

This sequence joins TRBV7-2 and TRBJ2-3; 7 bases are shared with TRBD1. Looked up from germline, CDR1 is SGHTA and CDR2 is FQGNSA. The ends lost 3 bases at V and 5 bases at J; junction bases unmatched: 5. The CDR3 is 14 residues long. The CDR3 loop reads CASSFTTGEDTQYF. CDR3 coding DNA: TGTGCCAGCAGCTTTACCACAGGGGAAGATACGCAGTATTTT.

The chain has TRBV5-6 and TRBJ1-1, with D perhaps TRBD1 (6 bases). This CDR3 is 14 amino acids long. V lost 3 bases and J 1 base, leaving 10 bases between the germline ends. From germline, CDR1 is SGHDT and CDR2 YYEEEE. CDR3: CASSSLQGNTEAFF. The CDR3 DNA reads as TGTGCCAGCAGCTCGTTACAGGGGAACACTGAAGCTTTCTTT.

This clone was detected once. The CDR3 protein is CASSYRVRSGANVLTF. In DNA, the CDR3 is TGTGCCAGCAGTTATCGGGTCCGCTCTGGGGCCAACGTCCTGACTTTC. The chain carries TRBV6-6 and TRBJ2-6; D call uncertain. Germline CDR1 MNHNY, CDR2 SVGAGI (reference sequence). The CDR3 runs 16 residues. Trimming took off 3 bases at V and 0 bases at J, with 9 bases between the two ends.

The rearrangement uses TRBV20-1 and TRBJ1-2, with D tentatively TRBD1 (5 bases). Germline assignment: CDR1 DFQATT and CDR2 SNEGSKA (reference sequence). The CDR3 covers 12 residues. Trimming took 3 bases from V and 6 from J, leaving 11 bases between them. The CDR3 DNA reads as TGCAGTGCTAGTTCAGGGAAGAATGGCTACACCTTC. Translated, it gives CSASSGKNGYTF.

J is TRBJ1-5 and V is TRBV18; no firm D call. The V end was cut by 0 bases, the J end by 2 bases, with 17 bases between. CDR3 size: 18 residues. Germline lookup yields CDR1 KGHSH and CDR2 LQKENI. The CDR3 nucleotides are TGTGCCAGCTCACCACCGGGTATTGGGCTCCGAGGCAATCAGCCCCAGCATTTT. Its translation: CASSPPGIGLRGNQPQHF.

The chain is built from TRBV5-8 and TRBJ2-1; TRBD2 agrees at 8 bases. Germline V gene data show CDR1 as SGHTS and CDR2 as YDEGEE. The V segment lost 5 bases and the J segment 0 bases; nucleotides outside the gene matches: 4. The CDR3 length is 15 residues. The CDR3 loop is CASSSRGDSYNEQFF. CDR3 in DNA: TGTGCCAGCAGTTCGCGGGGGGACTCCTACAATGAGCAGTTCTTC.

This chain joins TRBV25-1 and TRBJ1-6; 9 positions match TRBD1. Germline-derived CDR1 and CDR2 are MGHDK and SYGVNS. Unmatched junction bases numbered 4, after V lost 7 bases and J lost 9 bases. This CDR3 region has 13 residues. CDR3 coding DNA: TGTGCCAGCACCGGGACAGGGATTTCACCCCTCCACTTT. It specifies CASTGTGISPLHF.